These 5 T cell receptor beta chains share one sample of origin, sequenced in a study of T cell responses to AZD1222 COVID-19 vaccine. Libraries were prepared by immunoSEQ multiplex PCR; TCRdb keeps only in-frame clonotypes and omits some of them. The sample gives under 150,000 clones, approximately 88% of which show up once; under 6.5% is in the top ten. Source: peripheral blood, taken 28 days after the second AZD1222 dose. These receptors were collected from an adult who received the AZD1222 COVID-19 vaccine.

The chain recombines TRBV4-3 with TRBJ1-6; 9 bases are shared with TRBD1. CDR3 length: 16 amino acids. Germline CDR1 LGHNA, CDR2 YSLEER. V dropped 4 bases and J dropped 6; count of bases not matched to a gene: 7. CDR3 DNA sequence: TGCGCCAGCAGCCGAACCGGGACAGGGAGTAATTCACCCCTCCACTTT. Protein sequence: CASSRTGTGSNSPLHF.

This chain uses TRBV18 with TRBJ1-1; no clear D gene. CDR3 size: 11 residues. Germline CDR1 is KGHSH and CDR2 is LQKENI. The ends were cut back, 8 bases at V and 7 bases at J, with 11 bases in the middle. CDR3 region: CASASGFEAFF. The DNA of the CDR3 is TGTGCCAGCGCATCGGGATTTGAAGCTTTCTTT.

This sequence joins TRBV18 and TRBJ2-5; D is perhaps TRBD2 (5 bases). The CDR3 extends over 13 amino acids. Germline V lookup: CDR1 KGHSH, CDR2 LQKENI. The V and J ends lost 4 bases and 2 bases respectively, with 8 bases between them. CDR3 nucleotides: TGTGCCAGCTCACGGTCGGGGCAAGAGACCCAGTACTTC. Translation: CASSRSGQETQYF.

This clone was observed a few times. This same CDR3 is encoded by further DNA sequences in the sample. This sequence joins TRBV4-1 and TRBJ1-5; TRBD1 matches 10 bases. The V gene's germline CDR1 is MGHRA and CDR2 YSYEKL. V gave up 0 bases and J gave up 4 bases; unmatched junction bases: 3. The CDR3 length is 16 residues. The CDR3 DNA reads as TGCGCCAGCAGCCAAGATCCGGGACAGGGGAATCAGCCCCAGCATTTT. This encodes CASSQDPGQGNQPQHF.

V is TRBV7-9 and J is TRBJ1-2; D uncertain. The CDR3 contains 15 residues. V was cut by 3 bases and J by 2 bases, with 13 bases left in between. CDR1 and CDR2 from the germline V gene are SEHNR and FQNEAQ (reference sequence). CDR3 nucleotide sequence: TGTGCCAGCAGCTTGATGGGATTGACCAACTATGGCTACACCTTC. Translated, it gives CASSLMGLTNYGYTF.